These 2 T cell receptor beta chains were all obtained from the same sample, sequenced in a study of cytomegalovirus exposure and HLA in healthy donors. The PCR contained 60 Vbeta and 13 Jbeta primers. TCRdb keeps only in-frame clones here, not all; method: immunoSEQ multiplex PCR. This table holds 110,000 to 150,000 clones, 72% found once. Material: PBMCs. The receptor source for this set is a man aged 35 to 55 in good health and CMV-seronegative.

This clone turned up a few times. The gene calls are TRBV6-1 and TRBJ2-5, with D perhaps TRBD1 (8 bases). The CDR3 is made up of 15 amino acids. Trimming removed 2 bases from V and 5 bases from J, with 15 bases in between. Germline V gene data show CDR1 as MNHNS and CDR2 as SASEGT. CDR3 nucleotide sequence: TGTGCCAGCAGTGAATCACAGGGGGGGGCCGAGACCCAGTACTTC. Its translation is CASSESQGGAETQYF.

V and J are TRBV19 and TRBJ2-2; TRBD1 matches at 7 bases. The CDR3 totals 13 residues. Trimming at V came to 4 bases and at J to 6 bases, leaving 2 bases not matched to a gene. Germline-derived CDR1 and CDR2 are LNHDA and SQIVND (reference sequence). CDR3 bases: TGTGCCAGTAGTAGACAGGGTTCCGGGGAGCTGTTTTTT. It encodes CASSRQGSGELFF.